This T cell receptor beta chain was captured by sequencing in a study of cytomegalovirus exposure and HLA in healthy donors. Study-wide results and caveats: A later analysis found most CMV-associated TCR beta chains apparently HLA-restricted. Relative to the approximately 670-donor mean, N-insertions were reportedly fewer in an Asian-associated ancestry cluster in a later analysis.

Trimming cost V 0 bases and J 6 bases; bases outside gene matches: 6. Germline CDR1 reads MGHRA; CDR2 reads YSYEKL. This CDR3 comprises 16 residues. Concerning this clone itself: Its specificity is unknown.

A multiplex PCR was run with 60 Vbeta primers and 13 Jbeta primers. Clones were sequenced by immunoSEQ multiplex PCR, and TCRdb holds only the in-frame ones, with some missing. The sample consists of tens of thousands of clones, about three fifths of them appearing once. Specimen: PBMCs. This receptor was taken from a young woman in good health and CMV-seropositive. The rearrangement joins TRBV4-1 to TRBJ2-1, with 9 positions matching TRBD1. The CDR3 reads CASSQDDRGWTNEQFF. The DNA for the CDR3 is TGCGCCAGCAGCCAAGATGACAGGGGGTGGACCAATGAGCAGTTCTTC.